This TCR beta chain was captured in a study of blood T cells in healthy people across ages. The V end lost 3 bases, the J end lost 4 bases, and 12 bases lay between the germline ends. The CDR3 sequence is 14 residues long. Per germline, CDR1 SEHNR and CDR2 FQNEAQ (reference sequence). A J-beta primer mix and a sample-barcoded 5' primer were used in a second PCR of roughly 6 to 12 cycles. TCRdb re-called the 5' RACE reads with MiXCR, one entry per CDR3 protein. Of roughly 700,000 distinct CDR3 sequences listed, more than 20% are singletons. In this sample, this clonotype turned up a few times. These same data were also listed under a study on T cells of mothers and their children. Turning to that study: Mothers and children who were related shared slightly more overlap than unrelated pairs, but not significantly more.

The material sequenced was blood. The receptor's source is a boy aged 10-17 years in good health. The chain carries TRBV7-9 and TRBJ1-2; a possible D gene is TRBD1 (6 bases). CDR3 sequence: CASSLAGTPYGYTF. CDR3 DNA sequence: TGTGCCAGCAGCTTGGCCGGGACACCCTATGGCTACACCTTC.